This note documents a single TCR beta chain sequence. The clone's antigen remains unknown. No quality values exist for individual bases; no much larger clone is one base distant. The entry originates in a study of OX40 agonist ivuxolimab in advanced cancers. Study-level background: Ivuxolimab, which targeted the costimulatory receptor OX40 (CD134), was an agonistic, fully human IgG2 monoclonal antibody. The paper describes the monotherapy dose-escalation part (N of about 50 patients) of the phase I trial of ivuxolimab. Prior anti-PD-1, anti-PD-L1 or anti-CTLA-4 therapy was permitted, and about two fifths of dose-escalation patients had received checkpoint inhibitors. The point of sequencing TCRbeta in the periphery was to test whether ivuxolimab changed TCR sequence diversity and drove clonal T-cell expansion. Partial responses were achieved by three dose-escalation patients, of whom one had hepatocellular carcinoma and two had cutaneous melanoma. Intravenous ivuxolimab was administered to patients every 2 weeks at six dose levels: 0.01, 0.1, 0.3, 1.5, 3 and 10 mg/kg. Among the approximately 50 dose-escalation patients, some 19 had hepatocellular carcinoma, roughly 15 melanoma, 9 renal cell carcinoma and 9 head and neck cancer. A male proportion of 75% to 85% and a mean age of roughly 58 years, ranging from 23 to 79, were recorded for the dose-escalation cohort. What the research found in general, with its limitations: Partial responders in the 0.1-3.0 mg/kg groups had among the lowest normalized peripheral clonal expansion, especially among CD8+ T cells. After ivuxolimab, expanded clones were on average more numerous among CD8+ T cells than among CD4+ T cells. The antigen specificity of the peripheral T cells that underwent clonal expansion was not determined. At doses of 0.1 to 3.0 mg/kg, clonal expansion of both CD4+ and CD8+ T cells in blood was seen between baseline and week 6. Low levels of normalized T-cell clonal expansion were also seen in some patients who did not respond.

To sequence the TCRbeta CDR3 region, genomic DNA was isolated from the sorted cells. The immunoSEQ Assay was used for sequencing of TCRbeta CDR3 regions. The clones in this table, taken by TCRdb from immuneACCESS, are in-frame only. Not every clone is retained; where verified, under half of the shortfall comes from an unresolved V gene, and the cause of the rest is unknown. The sample records 65,000 to 95,000 clones, roughly 86% of which are singletons. 6.9% of the sample is held by the ten biggest clonotypes. Reading the germline V gene gives CDR1 SGDLS and CDR2 YYNGEE. The CDR3 goes from the cysteine to the phenylalanine over 14 residues. Only the CDR3 portion is preserved as DNA: 42 bases, with reading frame beginning at the first base. Trimming removed 1 base from V and 10 bases from J; the gene matches leave 5 bases unexplained. The trial excluded patients who had a history of autoimmune disease or were on systemic immunosuppression. In every dose cohort, peripheral blood was drawn for TCR sequencing at baseline, cycle 4 day 1, and cycle 7 day 1. Samples came from an open-label, multicenter, first-in-human phase I dose-escalation trial of ivuxolimab. Adults with locally advanced or metastatic melanoma, renal cell, hepatocellular, or head and neck squamous cell carcinoma were enrolled in the trial. Before TCR sequencing, CD4+ and CD8+ T cells were separately sorted from peripheral blood.

This chain joins TRBV9 to TRBJ1-6; 7 nucleotides in the junction match TRBD1. The source was CD4+ or CD8+ T cells sorted from blood, collected in a trial of the OX40 agonist ivuxolimab. This receptor was identified in an adult with an advanced solid tumor such as melanoma, head and neck, liver or kidney cancer. The CDR3 has the sequence CASSVTGVGSPLHF. The DNA reads TGTGCCAGCAGCGTAACAGGGGTCGGATCACCCCTCCACTTT. The full variable domain, completed from the reference TRBV9 and TRBJ1-6 proteins outside the CDR3, reads DSGVTQTPKHLITATGQRVTLRCSPRSGDLSVYWYQQSLDQGLQFLIQYYNGEERAKGNILERFSAQQFPDLHSELNLSSLELGDSALYFCASSVTGVGSPLHFGNGTRLTVT.